These T cell receptor beta chains were read from a single sample in a study of blood T cells in healthy people across ages. One entry per CDR3 protein results from TCRdb running MiXCR on the 5' RACE reads. This table holds approximately 1,000,000 distinct CDR3 sequences, about two fifths found once. Sequences were obtained from blood. These receptors originate from a man between 18 and 29 years old in good health. Both conserved end residues are part of each CDR3. The order of the fields is J gene, clone size, V gene, D gene, CDR3 protein, CDR3 DNA. D genes are given only for firm matches. Only some rows state a clone size, as once, few, many or a class for expanded clones.

TRBJ2-1 few TRBV5-1 . CASSLADGAGYNEQFF TGCGCCAGCAGCTTGGCCGATGGGGCCGGGTACAATGAGCAGTTCTTC
TRBJ1-4 few TRBV29-1 TRBD1 CSVRGQGRGLFF TGCAGCGTCCGGGGACAGGGTCGAGGACTGTTTTTT
TRBJ2-1 . TRBV20-1 . CSARGSRGPSYNEQFF TGCAGTGCTAGAGGATCCAGGGGCCCCTCCTACAATGAGCAGTTCTTC
TRBJ2-1 . TRBV7-9 . CASSPPLGDYNEQFF TGTGCCAGCAGCCCACCTTTGGGGGACTACAATGAGCAGTTCTTC
TRBJ2-2 . TRBV12-3/TRBV12-4 . CASSPRPRVNTGELFF TGTGCCAGCAGCCCGAGGCCCCGAGTTAACACCGGGGAGCTGTTTTTT
TRBJ2-3 many TRBV4-3 TRBD1 CASSQDLDRGRVDTQYF TGCGCCAGCAGCCAAGATCTGGACAGGGGGCGCGTAGATACGCAGTATTTT
TRBJ2-1 . TRBV7-3 . CASSSYGAYNEQFF TGTGCCAGCAGCTCATACGGGGCTTACAATGAGCAGTTCTTC
TRBJ1-2 . TRBV20-1 TRBD1 CSASRRDRGHINYGYTF TGCAGTGCTAGTCGTCGGGACAGGGGCCATATTAACTATGGCTACACCTTC
TRBJ1-2 . TRBV7-9 . CASSLGDLYGYTF TGTGCCAGCAGCTTAGGGGACCTCTATGGCTACACCTTC
TRBJ2-5 few TRBV12-3/TRBV12-4 TRBD1 CASTQSRDSIFETQYF TGTGCCAGCACCCAGTCCCGGGACAGTATTTTCGAGACCCAGTACTTC
TRBJ2-7 few TRBV5-1 TRBD1 CASSLYTGGSYEQYF TGCGCCAGCAGCTTGTACACAGGGGGCTCCTACGAGCAGTACTTC
TRBJ2-2 . TRBV7-9 . CASSPPGDTNTGELFF TGTGCCAGCAGCCCCCCGGGTGATACGAACACCGGGGAGCTGTTTTTT
TRBJ2-3 . TRBV7-9 . CASSLHGATQYF TGTGCCAGCAGCTTACATGGGGCTACGCAGTATTTT
TRBJ1-5 few TRBV6-2/TRBV6-3 TRBD1 CASSSLTGISQPQHF TGTGCCAGCAGCTCCCTGACAGGGATCAGTCAGCCCCAGCATTTT
TRBJ2-2 . TRBV14 . CASSQVGRNTGELFF TGTGCCAGCAGCCAAGTAGGCAGAAACACCGGGGAGCTGTTTTTT
TRBJ2-2 . TRBV5-1 TRBD1 CASWSGTVLNTGELFF TGCGCCAGCTGGTCCGGGACAGTCCTGAACACCGGGGAGCTGTTTTTT
TRBJ2-7 . TRBV7-2 TRBD2 CASSSWTSRGSYEQYF TGTGCCAGCAGCTCTTGGACTAGCAGAGGAAGCTACGAGCAGTACTTC
TRBJ2-1 few TRBV5-1 . CASSLVEGVGNEQFF TGCGCCAGCAGCTTGGTGGAGGGGGTTGGGAATGAGCAGTTCTTC
TRBJ2-7 . TRBV6-2/TRBV6-3 . CASSYSVPSYNEQYF TGTGCCAGCAGTTACTCGGTCCCCTCCTACAATGAGCAGTACTTC
TRBJ2-5 once TRBV5-1 . CASSPQTSARIEETQYF TGCGCCAGCAGCCCCCAAACTTCCGCGAGGATCGAAGAGACCCAGTACTTC
TRBJ2-5 once TRBV4-2 TRBD2 CASSQGRTSGQETQYF TGTGCCAGCAGCCAAGGACGGACTAGCGGTCAAGAGACCCAGTACTTC
TRBJ1-2 . TRBV12-5 TRBD1 CASGMDRANYGSTF TGTGCTAGTGGCATGGACAGGGCGAACTATGGCTCCACCTTC
TRBJ2-1 many TRBV4-3 . CASSQDFGGVVGTYMQFF TGCGCCAGCAGCCAAGATTTTGGGGGAGTCGTGGGGACATACATGCAGTTCTTC
TRBJ2-1 many TRBV12-3/TRBV12-4 . CASSLLAGEANEQFF TGTGCCAGCAGTTTATTGGCAGGGGAGGCCAATGAGCAGTTCTTC
TRBJ2-7 . TRBV6-5 . CASSYSTVGGQNEQYF TGTGCCAGCAGTTACTCGACAGTGGGGGGGCAGAATGAGCAGTACTTC
TRBJ2-3 . TRBV14 TRBD2 CASSRLTSGGAITQYF TGTGCCAGCAGCCGATTAACTAGCGGGGGGGCCATCACGCAGTATTTT
TRBJ1-5 . TRBV30 . CAWTTGNQPQHF TGTGCCTGGACAACAGGTAATCAGCCCCAGCATTTT
TRBJ2-7 few TRBV7-9 . CASTIPGQSYEQYF TGTGCCAGCACCATTCCGGGACAATCCTACGAGCAGTACTTC
TRBJ1-2 many TRBV12-3/TRBV12-4 TRBD1 CASSSGQGYGYTF TGTGCCAGCAGCTCCGGACAGGGCTATGGCTACACCTTC
TRBJ1-1 . TRBV10-3 . CAISDPRGAFF TGTGCCATCAGTGATCCGCGGGGGGCTTTCTTT
TRBJ1-6 . TRBV6-6 . CASGDNSPPHF TGTGCCAGCGGGGATAATTCACCCCCCCACTTT
TRBJ2-1 . TRBV9 TRBD2 CASSISTSGSREQFF TGTGCCAGCAGCATAAGCACTAGCGGGAGTCGAGAGCAGTTCTTC
TRBJ1-2 . TRBV5-4 . CASSLKLQGLGYGYTF TGTGCCAGCAGCCTAAAATTGCAGGGTTTGGGGTATGGCTACACCTTC
TRBJ1-1 . TRBV27 . CASSLKGKNTEAFF TGTGCCAGCAGTTTAAAGGGGAAGAACACTGAAGCTTTCTTT
TRBJ2-4 . TRBV6-8 TRBD1 CTSRPTEDRANIQYF TGTACCAGCCGACCGACTGAGGACAGGGCTAACATTCAGTACTTC
TRBJ1-1 . TRBV5-1 TRBD1 CASSPDRDETEAFF TGCGCCAGCAGCCCCGACAGGGACGAGACTGAAGCTTTCTTT
TRBJ2-5 . TRBV6-2/TRBV6-3 TRBD1 CASRDPPGGPRNEQYF TGTGCCAGCAGGGACCCACCAGGGGGCCCTAGGAATGAGCAGTACTTC
TRBJ1-5 . TRBV7-9 . CASSPSNRGGNQPQHF TGTGCCAGCAGCCCATCTAATAGGGGGGGTAATCAGCCCCAGCATTTT
TRBJ2-1 . TRBV3-1 TRBD2 CASSPERGGFVEQFF TGTGCCAGCAGCCCGGAGCGGGGGGGCTTTGTTGAGCAGTTCTTC
TRBJ1-4 few TRBV7-9 TRBD1 CASSSRGQSNEKLFF TGTGCCAGCAGCTCAAGGGGACAGTCTAATGAAAAACTGTTTTTT
TRBJ2-7 few TRBV15 . CATSNDLYEQYF TGTGCCACCAGCAACGACCTGTACGAGCAGTACTTC
TRBJ1-6 few TRBV20-1 . CSARVPAGSPLHF TGCAGTGCTAGGGTTCCCGCTGGCTCACCCCTCCACTTT
TRBJ1-2 few TRBV28 . CASSTPRGLHYGYTF TGTGCCAGCAGTACCCCTCGGGGGTTGCACTATGGCTACACCTTC
TRBJ2-2 few TRBV11-2 . CASSYSGDGELFF TGTGCCAGCAGCTACTCCGGTGACGGGGAGCTGTTTTTT
TRBJ1-1 . TRBV6-5 . CASSYSPLLRTEAFF TGTGCCAGCAGTTACTCCCCACTCCTTCGCACTGAAGCTTTCTTT